The 30 T cell receptor beta chains in this list originate from one sample, sequenced in a study of blood T cell repertoires in COVID-19. Sequencing used immunoSEQ multiplex PCR; TCRdb keeps in-frame clones, though not all of them. The sample lists about 97,000 clones, almost 90% occurring once. The sequencing input was peripheral blood. The receptors were gathered from a man aged 50-59 years with COVID-19, enrolled during active disease.

The V gene is TRBV5-8, the J gene TRBJ1-5; 8 bases line up with TRBD1. V dropped 2 bases and J dropped 6; count of bases not matched to a gene: 7. Germline loops: CDR1 SGHTS, CDR2 YDEGEE. CDR3 length: 15 residues. The CDR3: CASSFGQGFSQPQHF. DNA of the CDR3: TGTGCCAGCAGCTTTGGACAGGGATTTAGTCAGCCCCAGCATTTT. The full variable domain, in which reference TRBV5-8 and TRBJ1-5 provide the parts outside the CDR3, is EAGVTQSPTHLIKTRGQQATLRCSPISGHTSVYWYQQALGLGLQFLLWYDEGEERNRGNFPPRFSGRQFPNYSSELNVNALELEDSALYLCASSFGQGFSQPQHFGDGTRLSIL.

The gene calls are TRBV18 and TRBJ1-6; D unresolved. Trimming took off 1 base at V and 5 bases at J, with 12 bases between the two ends. This CDR3 is 16 amino acids long. From germline, CDR1 is KGHSH and CDR2 LQKENI. CDR3 protein: CASSPQSGLNNSPLHF. For the CDR3, the DNA is TGTGCCAGCTCACCACAATCTGGCCTCAATAATTCACCCCTCCACTTT.

This chain joins TRBV5-4 and TRBJ2-7; TRBD2 might be the D (6 bases). Per the germline V gene, CDR1 is SGHNT and CDR2 is YYREEE (reference sequence). The CDR3 sequence is 15 residues long. Trimming stripped 0 bases from V and 2 bases from J, with 12 bases between. The CDR3 region has the DNA TGTGCCAGCAGCTTGGCGGCTAGCGAGGCCTACGAGCAGTACTTC. This sequence encodes CASSLAASEAYEQYF.

The chain combines TRBV6-5 with TRBJ1-2, with D unclear. The germline CDR1 and CDR2 sequences are MNHEY and SVGAGI. The CDR3 runs 13 residues. V lost 9 bases, J lost 8 bases, and 19 bases lay in between. This CDR3 is CARGGPRSGGYTF. The CDR3 DNA sequence: TGTGCCAGAGGAGGGCCTCGGAGTGGGGGCTACACCTTC.

The chain couples TRBV19 to TRBJ1-2; 7 nucleotides line up with TRBD1. The V segment lost 4 bases and the J segment 4 bases; nucleotides outside the gene matches: 0. The germline gives CDR1 LNHDA, CDR2 SQIVND (reference sequence). This CDR3 spans 12 amino acids. This CDR3 is CASSTGGYGYTF. The DNA of the CDR3 is TGTGCCAGTAGTACAGGGGGCTATGGCTACACCTTC.

The chain carries TRBV4-3 and TRBJ2-7, with 7 bases identical to TRBD1. Germline CDR1 is LGHNA and CDR2 is YSLEER. V was clipped by 3 bases and J by 3 bases; unmatched bases: 5. There are 14 residues in the CDR3. CDR3 nucleotide sequence: TGCGCCAGCAGCCAGCAGTACAGGGGCTACGAGCAGTACTTC. Translated, it gives CASSQQYRGYEQYF.

V and J are TRBV5-1 and TRBJ1-3; weak D call: TRBD1 (6 bases). V was shortened by 7 bases and J by 1 base, with 12 bases between the two germline ends. This CDR3 spans 14 amino acids. Germline values: CDR1 SGHRS, CDR2 YFSETQ. CDR3 in DNA: TGCGCCAGCTCCCCAACAGGGTCTGGAAACACCATATATTTT. The encoded protein is CASSPTGSGNTIYF.

The chain combines TRBV7-9 with TRBJ2-3; D is perhaps TRBD1 (6 bases). Looked up from germline, CDR1 is SEHNR and CDR2 is FQNEAQ (reference sequence). V gave up 2 bases and J gave up 6 bases, with 18 bases separating them. This CDR3 region has 16 residues. CDR3 sequence (DNA): TGTGCCAGCAGCTTACCACAGGGTAGGCCCTCGGATACGCAGTATTTT. It encodes CASSLPQGRPSDTQYF.

This chain links TRBV19 with TRBJ1-6, with D hard to call. The CDR3 length is 17 residues. CDR1 and CDR2 from the germline V gene are LNHDA and SQIVND (reference sequence). Trimming took off 0 bases at V and 10 bases at J, with 19 bases between the two ends. CDR3 in amino acids: CASSIDSAFNTNSPLHF. CDR3 nucleotides: TGTGCCAGTAGTATAGACTCCGCATTCAACACAAACTCACCCCTCCACTTT.

In its sample, this clone was seen once. The chain uses TRBV30 and TRBJ1-2; TRBD1 is a possible D gene (6 bases). Trimming pared 5 bases from V and 6 bases from J, leaving 19 bases between. From germline, CDR1 is GTSNPN and CDR2 SVGIG (reference sequence). The CDR3 contains 14 residues. CDR3 sequence reads: CAWFGTSHGDGYTF. In DNA form, the CDR3 reads TGTGCCTGGTTCGGGACATCTCATGGCGATGGCTACACCTTC.

The V and J genes are TRBV3-1 (or the pseudogene TRBV3-2) and TRBJ2-7; 7 nucleotides match TRBD1. This CDR3 has 12 residues. From germline, CDR1 is LGHDT and CDR2 YNNKEL (reference sequence). V was pared by 8 bases and J by 4 bases, with 5 bases of the junction left unmatched. The CDR3 sequence is CASSGTEYEQYF. Written as DNA, the CDR3 is TGTGCCAGCTCCGGGACAGAATACGAGCAGTACTTC.

J is TRBJ1-2 and V is TRBV10-3, with TRBD1 as a possible D gene (5 bases). This CDR3 spans 13 amino acids. Germline V gene data show CDR1 as ENHRY and CDR2 as SYGVKD. The V end was cut by 8 bases, the J end by 0 bases, with 10 bases between. In DNA, the CDR3 is TGTGCCATCCTATGGGGGGCTAACTATGGCTACACCTTC. It encodes CAILWGANYGYTF.

The sample holds a few counts of this clone. V usage is TRBV2 and J usage is TRBJ1-2; 12 bases map to TRBD1. V lost 7 bases and J lost 3; bases outside the gene matches: 12. Germline V CDR1 and CDR2: SNHLY, FYNNEI. The CDR3 runs 17 residues. The DNA for the CDR3 is TGTGCCAGCACCTGGCTTGGGACAGGGGGCGCTGACTATGGCTACACCTTC. Translated, it gives CASTWLGTGGADYGYTF. Based on the CDR3 plus reference TRBV2 and TRBJ1-2, the full variable domain is EPEVTQTPSHQVTQMGQEVILRCVPISNHLYFYWYRQILGQKVEFLVSFYNNEISEKSEIFDDQFSVERPDGSNFTLKIRSTKLEDSAMYFCASTWLGTGGADYGYTFGSGTRLTVV.

Comment on this clone: Other DNA sequences in this sample translate to the same CDR3. The rearrangement uses TRBV5-1 and TRBJ1-1; possible D gene TRBD1, 6 bases. Germline V CDR1 and CDR2: SGHRS, YFSETQ. CDR3 size: 13 residues. Trimming removed 4 bases at V and 1 base at J, with 8 bases between. The CDR3 here is CASSQGQNTEAFF. For the CDR3, the DNA is TGCGCCAGCAGCCAGGGGCAGAACACTGAAGCTTTCTTT.

The genes are TRBV5-5 and TRBJ1-1; the match to TRBD1 covers 7 bases. Trimming at V came to 7 bases and at J to 6 bases, leaving 9 bases not matched to a gene. CDR3 length: 13 residues. Germline lookup yields CDR1 SGHKS and CDR2 YYEKEE (reference sequence). CDR3: CASGRDSGAEAFF. The CDR3, as DNA: TGTGCCAGCGGCCGGGACAGTGGGGCTGAAGCTTTCTTT.

The chain carries TRBV6-5 and TRBJ1-2; TRBD1 agrees at 8 bases. This CDR3 has 15 residues. J was trimmed by 3 bases and V by 5 bases; bases with no gene match: 8. Germline CDR1 is MNHEY and CDR2 is SVGAGI. The DNA for the CDR3 is TGTGCCAGCAGTCCGTACAGGGGGAAAGACTATGGCTACACCTTC. It is translated as CASSPYRGKDYGYTF.

The CDR3 is CASSPTGADYGYTF. CDR3 bases: TGTGCCAGCTCACCGACAGGGGCAGACTATGGCTACACCTTC. The chain carries TRBV18 and TRBJ1-2, with TRBD1 matching 8 bases. From germline, CDR1 is KGHSH and CDR2 LQKENI. This CDR3 comprises 14 residues. Trimming took 3 bases from V and 3 from J; bases not matched to a gene: 3. Supplemented by reference TRBV18 and TRBJ1-2, the full variable domain reads NAGVMQNPRHLVRRRGQEARLRCSPMKGHSHVYWYRQLPEEGLKFMVYLQKENIIDESGMPKERFSAEFPKEGPSILRIQQVVRGDSAAYFCASSPTGADYGYTFGSGTRLTVV.

The rearrangement links TRBV5-1 to TRBJ2-1; TRBD2 is a possible D gene (6 bases). Germline values: CDR1 SGHRS, CDR2 YFSETQ. Deletions cut 4 bases from V and 0 bases from J, with 11 bases between. The CDR3 has 15 residues. The CDR3 protein is CASSPGGNSYNEQFF. As DNA, the CDR3 is TGCGCCAGCAGCCCCGGGGGTAACTCCTACAATGAGCAGTTCTTC.

This clone was seen only once. V is TRBV19 and J is TRBJ2-7; 7 bases align to TRBD1. This CDR3 spans 15 amino acids. The trim removed 4 bases at V and 0 bases at J, leaving 6 bases unmatched. CDR1 and CDR2 (germline): LNHDA, SQIVND (reference sequence). CDR3 in amino acids: CASSKPGQSSYEQYF. CDR3 in DNA: TGTGCCAGTAGTAAACCGGGACAGTCCTCCTACGAGCAGTACTTC.

This clone came up a few times. The genes are TRBV5-1 and TRBJ1-4, with D possibly being TRBD1 (6 bases). The V gene lost 5 bases and the J gene lost 7 bases, with 12 bases spanning the gap. There are 13 residues in the CDR3. Germline assignment: CDR1 SGHRS and CDR2 YFSETQ. CDR3 region: CASSGTTGEKLFF. CDR3 coding DNA: TGCGCCAGCAGTGGGACAACGGGTGAAAAACTGTTTTTT. The variable domain in full, with the rest retrieved from reference TRBV5-1 and TRBJ1-4, is KAGVTQTPRYLIKTRGQQVTLSCSPISGHRSVSWYQQTPGQGLQFLFEYFSETQRNKGNFPGRFSGRQFSNSRSEMNVSTLELGDSALYLCASSGTTGEKLFFGSGTQLSVL.

This clone was detected once. The CDR3 reads CASSQDRGPHYGYTF. DNA for the CDR3: TGTGCCAGCAGCCAGGACAGGGGCCCCCATTATGGCTACACCTTC. The V gene is TRBV6-5, the J gene TRBJ1-2; 9 bases are a match to TRBD1. CDR3 length: 15 amino acids. With 6 bases clipped from V and 5 bases from J, the junction kept 10 bases outside the gene matches. CDR1 and CDR2 (germline): MNHEY, SVGAGI.

CDR3 region: CAISEGGQGTYEQYF. The CDR3 DNA follows: TGTGCCATCAGTGAAGGGGGACAGGGAACCTACGAGCAGTACTTC. The genes are TRBV10-3 and TRBJ2-7; TRBD1 matches 9 bases. This CDR3 comprises 15 residues. Germline-derived CDR1 and CDR2 are ENHRY and SYGVKD. V lost 3 bases and J lost 2; bases outside the gene matches: 5.

The chain employs TRBV27 and TRBJ2-7, with a weak D call TRBD1 (6 bases). The germline CDR1 and CDR2 sequences are MNHEY and SMNVEV (reference sequence). The V and J ends lost 5 bases and 0 bases respectively, with 14 bases between them. This CDR3 comprises 15 residues. Here the CDR3 reads CASSPPGVLSYEQYF. CDR3 nucleotide sequence: TGTGCCAGCAGTCCCCCAGGGGTTCTCTCCTACGAGCAGTACTTC.

J is TRBJ1-2 and V is TRBV9, with a tentative D call TRBD1 (5 bases). There are 14 residues in the CDR3. Germline V CDR1 and CDR2: SGDLS, YYNGEE. The V end was cut by 6 bases, the J end by 2 bases, with 14 bases between. The CDR3 loop reads CASTQWGENYGYTF. CDR3 nucleotide sequence: TGTGCCAGCACCCAGTGGGGGGAAAACTATGGCTACACCTTC.

The chain combines TRBV11-3 with TRBJ1-2; D might be TRBD1 (5 bases). The V end lost 6 bases, the J end lost 3 bases, and 11 bases lay between the germline ends. CDR1 is SGHNT, CDR2 YENEEA, per germline. CDR3 size: 13 residues. The CDR3 loop is CASSMDNHYGYTF. The CDR3 coding sequence is TGTGCCAGCAGTATGGACAACCACTATGGCTACACCTTC.

V gene TRBV12-3 or TRBV12-4 combines with J gene TRBJ1-1; maybe TRBD1 (6 bases). The CDR3 extends over 13 amino acids. With 6 bases removed from V and 3 bases from J, the gap between germline ends came to 11 bases. CDR3 nucleotide sequence: TGTGCCAGCAGCATGACAGGTTACACTGAAGCTTTCTTT. Translating it yields CASSMTGYTEAFF.

The gene calls are TRBV5-4 and TRBJ1-2, with D maybe TRBD1 (6 bases). The germline CDR1 and CDR2 sequences are SGHNT and YYREEE (reference sequence). The CDR3 runs to 13 residues. V lost 1 base, J lost 4 bases, and 8 bases lay in between. The CDR3 coding sequence is TGTGCCAGCAGCTTGACAGGGCCCTATGGCTACACCTTC. Translating it yields CASSLTGPYGYTF.

The V gene is TRBV5-4, the J gene TRBJ1-3; the D is unclear. The CDR3 has 14 amino acids. CDR1 SGHNT and CDR2 YYREEE come from the germline V gene (reference sequence). The V and J ends lost 0 bases and 8 bases respectively, with 12 bases between them. The CDR3 coding sequence is TGTGCCAGCAGCTTGGATAAATGGGCCGACACCATATATTTT. Translating it yields CASSLDKWADTIYF.

The V and J genes are TRBV30 and TRBJ1-6; D perhaps matches TRBD1 (5 bases). The CDR3 loop spans 13 amino acids. Germline lookup yields CDR1 GTSNPN and CDR2 SVGIG (reference sequence). Trimming left V 6 bases short and J 5 bases short, with 11 bases between. CDR3 loop: CACSTENNSPLHF. The CDR3 region has the DNA TGTGCCTGTTCGACAGAGAATAATTCACCCCTCCACTTT.

The chain links TRBV11-2 to TRBJ2-3; 8 bases agree with TRBD1. The V and J ends lost 2 bases and 3 bases, in that order; junction bases with no gene match: 7. In germline, CDR1 is SGHAT, CDR2 FQNNGV. The CDR3 consists of 16 residues. This CDR3 reads CASSLRQGAVTDTQYF. The DNA of the CDR3 is TGTGCCAGCAGCTTACGGCAGGGGGCGGTTACAGATACGCAGTATTTT. Supplemented by reference TRBV11-2 and TRBJ2-3, the full variable domain reads EAGVAQSPRYKIIEKRQSVAFWCNPISGHATLYWYQQILGQGPKLLIQFQNNGVVDDSQLPKDRFSAERLKGVDSTLKIQPAKLEDSAVYLCASSLRQGAVTDTQYFGPGTRLTVL.